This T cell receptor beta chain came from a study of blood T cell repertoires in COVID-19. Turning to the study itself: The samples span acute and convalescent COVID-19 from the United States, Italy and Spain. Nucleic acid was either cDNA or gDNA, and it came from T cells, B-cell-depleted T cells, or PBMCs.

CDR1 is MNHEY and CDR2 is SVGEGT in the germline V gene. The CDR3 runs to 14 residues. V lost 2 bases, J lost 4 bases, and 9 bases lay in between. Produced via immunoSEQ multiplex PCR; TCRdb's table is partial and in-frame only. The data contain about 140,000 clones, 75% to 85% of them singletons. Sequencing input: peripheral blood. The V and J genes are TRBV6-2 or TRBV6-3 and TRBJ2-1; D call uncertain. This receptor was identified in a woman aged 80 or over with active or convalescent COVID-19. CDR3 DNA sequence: TGTGCCAGCAGTTACGAGTCAGGTTACAATGAGCAGTTCTTC. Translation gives CASSYESGYNEQFF.